A single TCR beta chain is shown here with its context. The authors' processing: Estimated nucleated cell counts came from reference gene primer amplification. Measured with immunoSEQ multiplex PCR; TCRdb has only the in-frame clones, and not every one. The V and J calls and clone size come from that table; D and trimming were worked out from the DNA. The data contain approximately 120,000 clones, 70% to 80% of them singletons. The data were taken from a study of blood T cell repertoires in COVID-19. Overall study: From the United States, Italy and Spain came samples of acute and convalescent COVID-19. T cells, B-cell-depleted T cells, or PBMCs supplied cDNA or gDNA.

This CDR3 has 13 amino acids. The V and J ends lost 4 bases and 9 bases, in that order; junction bases with no gene match: 8. CDR1 and CDR2 from the germline V gene are SSHAT and FNYEAQ (reference sequence). V and J are TRBV7-7 and TRBJ2-5, with 7 bases aligning to TRBD2. The sequencing input was peripheral blood. This clonotype was sampled from a human donor in a cohort sampled during active COVID-19. DNA of the CDR3: TGTGCCAGCAGCTCAGGACTAGTGGATTCCCAGTACTTC. This codes for CASSSGLVDSQYF.